This TCR beta chain stems from a study of blood T cell repertoires in COVID-19. In its sample, this clone was seen once. V was shortened by 10 bases and J by 5 bases, with 8 bases between the two germline ends. Per germline, CDR1 MNHEY and CDR2 SVGAGI. The CDR3 totals 10 residues. Per the original methods: Amplified reference gene primers provided the basis for estimating nucleated cell counts. The assay was immunoSEQ multiplex PCR, and TCRdb's table has in-frame clones only and misses some. That table furnishes V, J and clone size, whereas the DNA furnished D and trimming. The sample lists some 130,000 clones, approximately 78% seen once, with 11% in the top ten.

Specimen: peripheral blood. The chain is built from TRBV6-5 and TRBJ2-5, with D possibly matching TRBD2 (6 bases). The sequence was collected from a man aged 55-75 years who had recovered from COVID-19. DNA of the CDR3: TGTGCCACCGGAGGGGAGACCCAGTACTTC. It is translated as CATGGETQYF.